This T cell receptor beta chain was sequenced during a study of glioma-infiltrating T cells after dendritic cell vaccination. CDR1 is SQVTM, CDR2 ANQGSEA, per germline. This CDR3 contains 12 residues. TCRdb keeps only in-frame clones here, not all; method: immunoSEQ multiplex PCR. The repertoire holds tens of thousands of clones, more than 65% seen once, with 2.1% in the top ten. On this clone itself: Other DNA sequences from this sample encode an identical CDR3 as well.

The TCR sequence derives from a human donor with glioblastoma. The sample in question was blood, obtained before dendritic cell vaccination. The chain links TRBV29-1 to TRBJ2-7; 7 positions match TRBD1. The CDR3: CSVRTGSYEQYV. CDR3 DNA: TGCAGTGTTCGGACAGGTTCCTACGAGCAGTACGTC.